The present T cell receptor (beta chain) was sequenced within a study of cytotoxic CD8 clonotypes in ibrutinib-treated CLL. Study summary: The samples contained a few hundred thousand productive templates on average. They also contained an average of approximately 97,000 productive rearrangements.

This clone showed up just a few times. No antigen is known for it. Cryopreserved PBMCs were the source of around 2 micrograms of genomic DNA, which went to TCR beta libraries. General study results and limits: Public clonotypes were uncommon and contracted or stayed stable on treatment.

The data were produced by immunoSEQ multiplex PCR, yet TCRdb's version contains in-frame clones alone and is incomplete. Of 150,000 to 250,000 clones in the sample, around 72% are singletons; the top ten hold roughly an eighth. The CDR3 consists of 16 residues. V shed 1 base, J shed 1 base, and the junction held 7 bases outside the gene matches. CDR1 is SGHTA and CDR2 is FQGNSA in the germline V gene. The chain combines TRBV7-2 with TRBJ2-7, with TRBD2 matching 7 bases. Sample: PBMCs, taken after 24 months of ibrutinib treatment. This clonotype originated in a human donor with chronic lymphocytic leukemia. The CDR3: CASSLGLAVGSYEQYF. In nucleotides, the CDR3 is TGTGCCAGCAGCTTAGGGCTAGCGGTTGGGTCCTACGAGCAGTACTTC.